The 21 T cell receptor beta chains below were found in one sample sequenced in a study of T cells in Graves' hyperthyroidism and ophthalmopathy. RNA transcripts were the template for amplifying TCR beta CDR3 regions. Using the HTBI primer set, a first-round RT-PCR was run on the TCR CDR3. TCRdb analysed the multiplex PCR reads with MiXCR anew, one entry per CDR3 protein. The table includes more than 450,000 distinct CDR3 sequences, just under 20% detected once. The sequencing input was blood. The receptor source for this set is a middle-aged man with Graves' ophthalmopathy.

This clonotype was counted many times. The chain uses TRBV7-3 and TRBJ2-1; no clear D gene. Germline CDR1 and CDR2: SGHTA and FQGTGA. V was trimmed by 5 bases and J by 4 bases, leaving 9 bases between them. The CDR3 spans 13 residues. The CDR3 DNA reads TGTGCCAGCAGCATCGACCCATACAATGAGCAGTTCTTC. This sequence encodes CASSIDPYNEQFF.

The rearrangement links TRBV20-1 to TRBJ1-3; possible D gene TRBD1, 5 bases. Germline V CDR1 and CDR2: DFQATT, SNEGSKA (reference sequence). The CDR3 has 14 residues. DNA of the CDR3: TGCGCAGTGGCCGCAGGGCTCTCTGGAAACACCATATATTTT. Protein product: CAVAAGLSGNTIYF.

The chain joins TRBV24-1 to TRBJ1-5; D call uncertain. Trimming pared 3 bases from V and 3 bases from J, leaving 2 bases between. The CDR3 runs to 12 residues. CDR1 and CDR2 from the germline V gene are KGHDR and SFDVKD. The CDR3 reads CATSDANQPQHF. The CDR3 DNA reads TGTGCCACCAGTGATGCCAATCAGCCCCAGCATTTT.

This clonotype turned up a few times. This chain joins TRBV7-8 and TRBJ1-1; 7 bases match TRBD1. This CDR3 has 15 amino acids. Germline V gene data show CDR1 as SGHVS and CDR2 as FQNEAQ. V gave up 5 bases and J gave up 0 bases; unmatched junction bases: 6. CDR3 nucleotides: TGTGCCAGCAGCCCTAGAGGGACAGTGAACACTGAAGCTTTCTTT. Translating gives CASSPRGTVNTEAFF.

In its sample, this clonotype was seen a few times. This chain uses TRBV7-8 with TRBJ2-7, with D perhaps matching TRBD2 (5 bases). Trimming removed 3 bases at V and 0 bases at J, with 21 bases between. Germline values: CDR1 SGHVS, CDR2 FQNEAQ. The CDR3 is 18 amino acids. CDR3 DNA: TGTGCCAGCAGCTTTCCCAACAAGGGAGAGGGTTTCTCCTACGAGCAGTACTTC. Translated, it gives CASSFPNKGEGFSYEQYF.

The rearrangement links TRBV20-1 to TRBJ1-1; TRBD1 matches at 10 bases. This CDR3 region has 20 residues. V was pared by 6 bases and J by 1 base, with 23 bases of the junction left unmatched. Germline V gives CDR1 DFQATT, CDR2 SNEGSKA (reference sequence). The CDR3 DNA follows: TGCAGTGCCCCTCTGAGAGTACGGGACAGGGGTGTCGTTTGGAACACTGAAGCTTTCTTT. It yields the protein CSAPLRVRDRGVVWNTEAFF.

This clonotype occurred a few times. The CDR3 protein is CASRTLGALTGYTF. CDR3 DNA: TGTGCCAGCAGAACCTTAGGGGCCTTGACGGGCTACACCTTC. The chain combines TRBV12-3 or TRBV12-4 with TRBJ1-2, with D tentatively TRBD1 (5 bases). V dropped 6 bases and J dropped 8 bases, with 19 bases sitting between them. CDR3 length: 14 amino acids.

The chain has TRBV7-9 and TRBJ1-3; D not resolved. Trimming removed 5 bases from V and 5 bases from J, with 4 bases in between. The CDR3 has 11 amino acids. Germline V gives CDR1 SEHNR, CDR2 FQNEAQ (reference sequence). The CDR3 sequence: CASSPRNTIYF. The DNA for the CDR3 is TGTGCCAGCAGCCCCAGAAACACCATATATTTT.

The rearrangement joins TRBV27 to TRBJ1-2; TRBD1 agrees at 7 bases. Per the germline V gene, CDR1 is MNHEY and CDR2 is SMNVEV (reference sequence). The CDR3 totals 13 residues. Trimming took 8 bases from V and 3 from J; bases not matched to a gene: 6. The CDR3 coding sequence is TGTGCCAGCGGTGAGGGGGCTTACTATGGCTACACCTTC. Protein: CASGEGAYYGYTF.

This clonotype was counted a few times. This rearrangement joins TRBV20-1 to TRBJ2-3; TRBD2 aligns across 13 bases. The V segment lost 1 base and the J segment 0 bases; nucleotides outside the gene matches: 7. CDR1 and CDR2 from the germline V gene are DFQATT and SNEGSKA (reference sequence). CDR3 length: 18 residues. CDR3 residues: CSARVVSTSGRSTDTQYF. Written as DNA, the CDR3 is TGCAGTGCTAGAGTCGTCTCGACTAGCGGGAGGAGCACAGATACGCAGTATTTT.

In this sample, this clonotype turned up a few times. The CDR3 DNA sequence: TGTGCCAGCAGTGGTCTTCAAGGTACTGGCTACACCTTC. Translated: CASSGLQGTGYTF. The rearrangement uses TRBV27 and TRBJ1-2, with D unclear. The germline V gene encodes CDR1 MNHEY and CDR2 SMNVEV (reference sequence). The CDR3 length is 13 residues. Deletions cut 5 bases from V and 7 bases from J, with 14 bases between.

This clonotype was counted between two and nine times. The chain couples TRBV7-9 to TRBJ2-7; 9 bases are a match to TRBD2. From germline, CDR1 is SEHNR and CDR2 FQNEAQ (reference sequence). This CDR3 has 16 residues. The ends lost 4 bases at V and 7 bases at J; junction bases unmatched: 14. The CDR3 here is CASSSPGSGRSSEQYF. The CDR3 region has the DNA TGTGCCAGCAGCTCCCCGGGTAGCGGGAGATCTAGTGAGCAGTACTTC.

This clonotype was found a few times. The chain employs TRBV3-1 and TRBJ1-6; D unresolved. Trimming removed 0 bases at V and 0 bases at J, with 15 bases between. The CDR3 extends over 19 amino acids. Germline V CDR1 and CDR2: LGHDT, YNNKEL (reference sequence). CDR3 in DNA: TGTGCCAGCAGCCAAGATTATCCGCTCGGAAGCTCCTATAATTCACCCCTCCACTTT. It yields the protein CASSQDYPLGSSYNSPLHF.

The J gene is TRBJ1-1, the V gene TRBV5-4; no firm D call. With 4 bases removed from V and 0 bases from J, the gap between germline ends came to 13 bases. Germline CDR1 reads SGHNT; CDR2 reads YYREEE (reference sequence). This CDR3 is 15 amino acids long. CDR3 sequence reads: CASSAQYGVNTEAFF. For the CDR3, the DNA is TGTGCCAGCAGCGCGCAATACGGCGTGAACACTGAAGCTTTCTTT. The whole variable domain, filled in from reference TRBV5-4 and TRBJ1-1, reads ETGVTQSPTHLIKTRGQQVTLRCSSQSGHNTVSWYQQALGQGPQFIFQYYREEENGRGNFPPRFSGLQFPNYSSELNVNALELDDSALYLCASSAQYGVNTEAFFGQGTRLTVV.

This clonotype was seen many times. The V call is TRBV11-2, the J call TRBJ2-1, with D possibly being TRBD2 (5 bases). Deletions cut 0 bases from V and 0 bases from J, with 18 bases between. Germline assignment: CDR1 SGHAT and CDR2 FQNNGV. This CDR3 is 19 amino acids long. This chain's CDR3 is CASSLDSLTSFSSYNEQFF. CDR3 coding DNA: TGTGCCAGCAGCTTAGACTCCCTAACTAGTTTTAGCTCCTACAATGAGCAGTTCTTC.

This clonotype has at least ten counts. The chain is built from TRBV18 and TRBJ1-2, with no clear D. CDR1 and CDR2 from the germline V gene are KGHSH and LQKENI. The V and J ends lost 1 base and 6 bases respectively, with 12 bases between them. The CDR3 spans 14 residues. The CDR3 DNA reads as TGTGCCAGCTCACCACGCGCCGAGTTTAATGGCTACACCTTC. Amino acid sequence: CASSPRAEFNGYTF.

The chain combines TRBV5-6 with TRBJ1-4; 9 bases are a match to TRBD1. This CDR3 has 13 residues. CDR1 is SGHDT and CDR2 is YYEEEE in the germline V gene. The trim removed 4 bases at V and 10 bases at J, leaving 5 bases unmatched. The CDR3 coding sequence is TGTGCCAGCAGCACGTCACAGGGGGCAAAACTGTTTTTT. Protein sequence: CASSTSQGAKLFF.

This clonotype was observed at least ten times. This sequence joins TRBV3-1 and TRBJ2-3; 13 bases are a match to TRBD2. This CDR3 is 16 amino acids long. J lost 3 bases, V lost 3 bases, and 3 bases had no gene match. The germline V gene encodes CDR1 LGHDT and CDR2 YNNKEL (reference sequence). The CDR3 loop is CASSQAGLAGTDTQYF. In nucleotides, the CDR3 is TGTGCCAGCAGCCAGGCGGGACTAGCGGGAACAGATACGCAGTATTTT.

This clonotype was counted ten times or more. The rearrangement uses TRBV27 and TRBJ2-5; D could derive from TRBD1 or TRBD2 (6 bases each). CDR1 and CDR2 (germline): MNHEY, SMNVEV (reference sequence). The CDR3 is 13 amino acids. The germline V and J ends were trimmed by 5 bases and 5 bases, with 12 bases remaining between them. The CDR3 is CASSLRGRETQYF. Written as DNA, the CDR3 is TGTGCCAGCAGTCTAAGGGGGAGGGAGACCCAGTACTTC.

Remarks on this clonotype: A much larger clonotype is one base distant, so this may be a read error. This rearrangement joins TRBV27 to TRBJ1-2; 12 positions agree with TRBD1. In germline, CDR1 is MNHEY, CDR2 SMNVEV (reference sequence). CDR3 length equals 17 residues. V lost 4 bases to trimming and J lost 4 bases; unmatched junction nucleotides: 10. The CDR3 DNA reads TGTGCCAGCAGTTGGGGACAGGGGGCTGAACTCGTCTATGGCTACACCTTC. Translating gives CASSWGQGAELVYGYTF.

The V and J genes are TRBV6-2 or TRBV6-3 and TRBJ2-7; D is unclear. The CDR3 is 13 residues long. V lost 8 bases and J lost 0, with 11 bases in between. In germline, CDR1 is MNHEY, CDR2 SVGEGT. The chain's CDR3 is CASRDTNSYEQYF. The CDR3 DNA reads TGTGCCAGCCGTGACACAAACTCCTACGAGCAGTACTTC.